These T cell receptor beta chains were read from a single sample in a study of Tregs in tolerant kidney transplant recipients. Sequenced by immunoSEQ multiplex PCR; TCRdb stores in-frame clones only, minus some. The data show 55,000 to 70,000 clones, approximately 85% seen once. Sequenced here: Tregs from blood, sampled before the transplant. These receptors originate from a human donor who received a combined kidney and bone marrow transplant. CDR3s include the opening cysteine and the closing phenylalanine or tryptophan. Fields, in order: clone size, V gene, J gene, D gene, CDR3 protein, CDR3 DNA. A D gene is named only where the DNA matches it firmly. Size values are once, few and many counts, or a class for expanded clones, and some rows have none.

NA	TRBV13	TRBJ1-1	NA	CASSHDWTEAFF	TGTGCCAGCAGCCATGATTGGACTGAAGCTTTCTTT
NA	TRBV6-1	TRBJ1-2	NA	CASSEGQGYTF	TGTGCCAGCAGTGAAGGGCAGGGCTACACCTTC
NA	TRBV30	TRBJ1-1	NA	CAWSLRRGNTEAFF	TGTGCCTGGAGTCTCCGAAGGGGGAACACTGAAGCTTTCTTT
NA	TRBV7-9	TRBJ2-7	NA	CASSPRETGGHEQYF	TGTGCCAGCAGCCCCCGGGAGACAGGCGGGCACGAGCAGTACTTC
NA	TRBV19	TRBJ1-1	NA	CASSPQGVEAFF	TGTGCCAGTAGTCCCCAAGGGGTCGAAGCTTTCTTT
NA	TRBV5-1	TRBJ1-2	NA	CASSLGPGNYGYTF	TGCGCCAGCAGCTTGGGGCCGGGTAACTATGGCTACACCTTC
NA	TRBV5-1	TRBJ1-1	NA	CASSSYQKQGKTEAFF	TGCGCCAGCAGCTCATACCAAAAACAGGGAAAGACTGAAGCTTTCTTT
NA	TRBV10-2	TRBJ2-7	NA	CASSEAGIGFYEQYF	TGCGCCAGCAGTGAGGCGGGGATCGGTTTCTACGAGCAGTACTTC
NA	TRBV28	TRBJ1-4	NA	CASSWTAHLDREKLFF	TGTGCCAGCAGTTGGACAGCCCACCTCGATCGGGAAAAACTGTTTTTT
NA	TRBV28	TRBJ2-1	TRBD1	CASSSGQVSSYNEQFF	TGTGCCAGCAGCTCGGGACAGGTGAGCTCCTACAATGAGCAGTTCTTC
NA	TRBV6-5	TRBJ2-3	TRBD2	CASSERGRDTQYF	TGTGCCAGCTCGGAGCGGGGGAGAGATACGCAGTATTTT
NA	TRBV5-4	TRBJ1-4	NA	CASSWGPGGTNEKLFF	TGTGCCAGCAGCTGGGGCCCCGGGGGGACTAATGAAAAACTGTTTTTT
NA	TRBV30	TRBJ2-7	NA	CAWSGSSRYYEQYF	TGTGCCTGGAGTGGAAGTAGTCGTTACTACGAGCAGTACTTC
NA	TRBV5-1	TRBJ1-1	NA	CASSWGGTLEAFF	TGCGCCAGCAGCTGGGGAGGGACCCTTGAAGCTTTCTTT
NA	TRBV29-1	TRBJ1-2	NA	CSVDRGNYGYTF	TGCAGCGTTGATCGGGGGAACTATGGCTACACCTTC
few	TRBV5-6	TRBJ2-5	NA	CASSSLWETQYF	TGTGCCAGCAGCTCCTTGTGGGAGACCCAGTACTTC
NA	TRBV18	TRBJ1-6	NA	CASSPQGDSLHF	TGTGCCAGCTCACCACAGGGCGATTCCCTCCACTTT
NA	TRBV11-2	TRBJ1-1	NA	CASSLVHGFNTEAFF	TGTGCCAGCAGCTTAGTGCACGGTTTTAACACTGAAGCTTTCTTT
NA	TRBV10-3	TRBJ2-2	TRBD1	CAISGTGRSGELFF	TGTGCCATCAGTGGGACAGGGCGATCCGGGGAGCTGTTTTTT
NA	TRBV25-1	TRBJ2-1	TRBD2	CASTPGGPARFF	TGTGCCAGCACCCCGGGGGGGCCAGCTAGGTTCTTC
NA	TRBV5-1	TRBJ2-5	TRBD2	CASSLGEGWQETQYF	TGCGCCAGCAGCTTGGGGGAGGGCTGGCAAGAGACCCAGTACTTC
once	TRBV7-2	TRBJ2-5	NA	CASSLVDGGWTQYF	TGTGCCAGCAGCTTAGTTGACGGGGGATGGACCCAGTACTTC
NA	TRBV20-1	TRBJ1-3	NA	CSAGAGSAIYF	TGCAGTGCCGGGGCGGGGAGCGCCATATATTTT
once	TRBV5-5	TRBJ2-7	NA	CASSLRRTYSYEQYF	TGTGCCAGCAGCTTGCGCAGAACCTACTCCTACGAGCAGTACTTC
NA	TRBV14	TRBJ2-1	NA	CASSQVGLRQFF	TGTGCCAGCAGCCAAGTGGGACTGCGGCAGTTCTTC
NA	TRBV27	TRBJ2-3	TRBD1	CASSGQGTDTQYF	TGTGCCAGCAGCGGACAGGGAACAGATACGCAGTATTTT
NA	TRBV19	TRBJ1-1	NA	CASSRVGVRTEAFF	TGTGCCAGTAGTAGGGTGGGTGTGAGAACTGAAGCTTTCTTT
NA	TRBV2	TRBJ1-5	TRBD1	CASKPQGYQPQHF	TGTGCCAGCAAACCACAGGGGTATCAGCCCCAGCATTTT
NA	TRBV4-1	TRBJ2-2	TRBD1	CASSQPRGRGRGELFF	TGCGCCAGCAGCCAACCGAGGGGCAGGGGGCGCGGGGAGCTGTTTTTT
NA	TRBV19	TRBJ1-5	NA	CASTHTAQSNQPQHF	TGTGCCAGTACCCACACAGCACAGAGCAATCAGCCCCAGCATTTT
NA	TRBV7-6	TRBJ2-7	NA	CASSLGWLDEQYF	TGTGCCAGCAGCTTAGGTTGGTTGGACGAGCAGTACTTC
NA	TRBV7-2	TRBJ1-2	NA	CASSLNLGGHGYTF	TGTGCCAGCAGCCTAAATCTCGGGGGACATGGCTACACCTTC
few	TRBV28	TRBJ1-2	TRBD1	CASSLGGTGGGYTF	TGTGCCAGCAGTCTTGGGGGGACAGGGGGTGGCTACACCTTC
NA	TRBV7-9	TRBJ2-3	NA	CASSLGTITDTQYF	TGTGCCAGCAGCTTAGGGACTATCACAGATACGCAGTATTTT
NA	TRBV30	TRBJ2-1	TRBD1	CAWSAPDRGYNEQFF	TGTGCCTGGAGTGCCCCGGACAGGGGCTACAATGAGCAGTTCTTC
once	TRBV2	TRBJ2-1	NA	CASERGNNEQFF	TGTGCCAGCGAAAGGGGGAACAATGAGCAGTTCTTC
NA	TRBV29-1	TRBJ2-5	NA	CSAYKRLQETQYF	TGCAGCGCCTACAAGCGGCTCCAAGAGACCCAGTACTTC
once	TRBV6-1	TRBJ1-3	NA	CASSENKQRNTIYF	TGTGCCAGCAGTGAAAACAAGCAGCGAAACACCATATATTTT
NA	TRBV6-6	TRBJ1-6	TRBD1	CASSYYGTGNSPLHF	TGTGCCAGCAGTTACTACGGGACAGGGAACTCACCCCTCCACTTT
NA	TRBV7-9	TRBJ2-1	TRBD2	CASSLAGLGGNEQFF	TGTGCCAGCAGCTTAGCGGGACTAGGCGGCAATGAGCAGTTCTTC
NA	TRBV4-1	TRBJ1-3	NA	CASSLRWGESSGNTIYF	TGCGCCAGCAGCCTCCGATGGGGGGAAAGCTCTGGAAACACCATATATTTT
once	TRBV6-7	TRBJ1-2	NA	CASSYFTNYGYTF	TGTGCCAGCAGTTATTTCACGAACTATGGCTACACCTTC
NA	TRBV19	TRBJ1-2	NA	CASSEAGRPYGYTF	TGTGCCAGTAGTGAGGCAGGGAGACCTTATGGCTACACCTTC
NA	TRBV19	TRBJ1-2	NA	CASRTDYGYTF	TGTGCCAGTAGGACGGATTATGGCTACACCTTC
once	TRBV20-1	TRBJ2-5	NA	CSAREWETQYF	TGCAGTGCTAGAGAATGGGAGACCCAGTACTTC
NA	TRBV2	TRBJ1-1	TRBD1	CASTEQGIYTEAFF	TGTGCCAGCACTGAACAGGGGATCTACACTGAAGCTTTCTTT